Here is one TCR beta chain with its context. Its antigen is as yet unknown. Template switching added a universal primer site, and cDNA bore unique molecular identifiers. TCRdb reanalysed the 5' RACE reads using MiXCR and keeps one entry per CDR3 protein. Of 700,000 or so distinct CDR3 sequences detected, 8.6% appear once; the ten largest clones hold more than 0.75%. CDR3 length: 13 residues. V lost 2 bases and J lost 15; bases outside the gene matches: 7. Germline assignment: CDR1 SEHNR and CDR2 FQNEAQ (reference sequence). This record comes from a study of identical twins. Regarding the study as a whole: Insertions ran lower in abundant cord blood beta clonotypes, though not in memory repertoires.

There were only healthy Caucasians among the donors. This sample also appeared in a second study, on yellow fever vaccine responses in identical twins.

This TCR was sampled from a woman younger than 30 in good health. Sequenced: PBMCs. The chain uses TRBV7-9 and TRBJ2-1; 10 bases match TRBD2. Here the CDR3 reads CASSLMGGLASFF. The CDR3 nucleotides are TGTGCCAGCAGCTTAATGGGGGGACTAGCGTCGTTCTTC.